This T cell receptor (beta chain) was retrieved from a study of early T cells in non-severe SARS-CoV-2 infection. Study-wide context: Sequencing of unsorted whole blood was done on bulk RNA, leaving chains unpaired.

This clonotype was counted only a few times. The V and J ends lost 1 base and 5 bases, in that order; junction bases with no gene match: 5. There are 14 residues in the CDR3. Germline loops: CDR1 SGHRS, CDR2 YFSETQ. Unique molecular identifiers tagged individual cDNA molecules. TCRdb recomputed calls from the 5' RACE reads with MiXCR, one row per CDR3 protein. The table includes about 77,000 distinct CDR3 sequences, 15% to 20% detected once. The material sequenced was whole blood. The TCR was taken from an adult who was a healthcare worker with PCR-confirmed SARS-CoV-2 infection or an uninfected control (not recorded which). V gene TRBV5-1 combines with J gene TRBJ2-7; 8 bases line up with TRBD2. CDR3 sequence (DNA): TGCGCCAGCAGCTTGAGCGGGAGTGTCCACGAGCAGTACTTC. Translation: CASSLSGSVHEQYF.